A selection of T cell receptor beta chains follows, all from one sample in a study of T cell responses to AZD1222 COVID-19 vaccine. TCRdb's table, derived via immunoSEQ multiplex PCR, lists solely in-frame clones and lacks some. The sample lists 150,000 to 200,000 clones, around 95% occurring once. Sequences were derived from peripheral blood, sampled on day 0 of AZD1222 vaccination. These receptors were obtained from an adult in good health. Each CDR3 is given with its conserved first and last residue. D genes are given only for firm matches. Clone size is not always given. Where it is, it says once, few, many or a class for expanded clones.

TRBV6-5	.	.	TRBJ2-1	TGTGCCAGCAGGGCGGGACAGAGCTCCTACAATGAGCAGTTCTTC	CASRAGQSSYNEQFF
TRBV5-6	TRBD1	.	TRBJ1-2	TGTGCCAGCACGCCATCTTTCAGGGGGCGTTACTATGGCTACACCTTC	CASTPSFRGRYYGYTF
TRBV5-1	.	.	TRBJ2-1	TGCGCCAGCAGTCCGTTGACCTACAATGAGCAGTTCTTC	CASSPLTYNEQFF
TRBV27	.	.	TRBJ2-7	TGTGCCAGCAGAGTCCAAGGGACCGTCAGCTCCTACGAGCAGTACTTC	CASRVQGTVSSYEQYF
TRBV23-1	.	.	TRBJ1-5	TGCGCCAGCAGTCAAGGGGTTTGCAATCAGCCCCAGCATTTT	CASSQGVCNQPQHF
TRBV6-5	.	.	TRBJ1-2	TGTGCCAGCAGCCCGGTCGACAGGCCCAACTATGGCTACACCTTC	CASSPVDRPNYGYTF
TRBV15	.	.	TRBJ1-5	TGTGCCACCGGGGGAGGGCCCCAGCATTTT	CATGGGPQHF
TRBV7-9	.	.	TRBJ1-1	TGTGCCAGCAGCTTAATGTTCTCGGGTGGGAGAAACACTGAAGCTTTCTTT	CASSLMFSGGRNTEAFF
TRBV15	.	.	TRBJ1-5	TGTGCCACCAGCCTTAGGAGGCAGGGCGATCAGCCCCAGCATTTT	CATSLRRQGDQPQHF
TRBV24-1	TRBD2	few	TRBJ2-2	TGTGCCACCAGTGACTGGCTAGCGGGCAACACCGGGGAGCTGTTTTTT	CATSDWLAGNTGELFF
TRBV5-5	.	.	TRBJ1-5	TGTGCCAGCAGGAAGGATAAGGGGCCCCAGCATTTT	CASRKDKGPQHF
TRBV27	TRBD1	.	TRBJ2-1	TGTGCCAGCAGCCAAGACAGGGGGAGAAACAATGAGCAGTTCTTC	CASSQDRGRNNEQFF
TRBV18	.	.	TRBJ1-1	TGTGCCAGCTCACCACCCGGAGGGTTGGGGACTGAAGCTTTCTTT	CASSPPGGLGTEAFF
TRBV7-9	TRBD2	.	TRBJ2-2	TGTGCCAGCAGCCCAGTGACTAGCGGGAGAGGTACCGGGGAGCTGTTTTTT	CASSPVTSGRGTGELFF
TRBV7-9	.	.	TRBJ1-3	TGTGCCAGCAGCGAGGTCCTATCTGGAAACACCATATATTTT	CASSEVLSGNTIYF
TRBV28	.	.	TRBJ1-4	TGTGCCAGCAGCGTTCCGTTGGTTGGGAAGGGGCAGGCTAATGAAAAACTGTTTTTT	CASSVPLVGKGQANEKLFF
TRBV6-5	.	.	TRBJ2-2	TGTGCCAGCAGTCTCGGGGGTTCGAACACCGGGGAGCTGTTTTTT	CASSLGGSNTGELFF
TRBV30	.	.	TRBJ1-2	TGTGCCTGGAGGGTCCGCGGTGGAGGCTACACCTTC	CAWRVRGGGYTF
TRBV24-1	.	once	TRBJ2-1	TGTGCCACCGGGCTCAACGGTGAGCAGTTCTTC	CATGLNGEQFF
TRBV20-1	.	.	TRBJ1-1	TGCAGTGCTAGTCGGGTGAACACTGAAGCTTTCTTT	CSASRVNTEAFF
TRBV24-1	.	.	TRBJ2-1	TGTGCCGCCGCCACCCTCAGGAATGAGCAGTTCTTC	CAAATLRNEQFF
TRBV29-1	.	.	TRBJ2-7	TGCAGCGTTGATAAGAACTACGAGCAGTACTTC	CSVDKNYEQYF